The 15 T cell receptor beta chains presented below share a single source sample, sequenced in a study of early T cells in non-severe SARS-CoV-2 infection. A single record per CDR3 protein comes from TCRdb applying MiXCR to the 5' RACE reads. Of approximately 37,000 distinct CDR3 sequences in the sample, 6% to 9.5% are singletons; the top ten hold around 12%. The sample was whole blood, taken at baseline. All receptors derive from an adult who was a healthcare worker with PCR-confirmed SARS-CoV-2 infection or an uninfected control (not recorded which).

Here the CDR3 reads CASSGGPIQYF. CDR3 sequence (DNA): TGTGCCAGCAGCGGAGGCCCCATTCAGTACTTC. This chain uses TRBV14 with TRBJ2-4; a possible D gene is TRBD2 (5 bases). The CDR3 covers 11 residues. Trimming took 5 bases from V and 9 from J, leaving 8 bases between them. CDR1 is SGHDN and CDR2 is FVKESK in the germline V gene.

The chain links TRBV24-1 to TRBJ1-1; tentatively, D is TRBD1 (5 bases). Germline CDR1 KGHDR, CDR2 SFDVKD. Trimming left V 4 bases short and J 6 bases short, with 11 bases between. The CDR3 is 13 residues long. Written as DNA, the CDR3 is TGTGCCACCAGTGACACAGACAGCCCTGAAGCTTTCTTT. Translation gives CATSDTDSPEAFF.

This clonotype was seen ten or more times. The V call is TRBV7-2, the J call TRBJ2-7; possibly TRBD1 or TRBD2 for D (5 bases each). CDR3 length: 15 amino acids. Trimming left V 2 bases short and J 3 bases short, with 14 bases between. CDR1 and CDR2 (germline): SGHTA, FQGNSA. The CDR3 bases are TGTGCCAGCAGCTTAACCGGGACCGCAAACTACGAGCAGTACTTC. It translates to CASSLTGTANYEQYF.

The rearrangement joins TRBV6-2 or TRBV6-3 to TRBJ2-7; weak D call: TRBD2 (6 bases). The CDR3 covers 15 residues. Germline-derived CDR1 and CDR2 are MNHEY and SVGEGT. The V gene lost 2 bases and the J gene lost 0 bases, with 11 bases spanning the gap. The CDR3: CASSYGGDPSYEQYF. The CDR3 DNA sequence: TGTGCCAGCAGTTACGGAGGGGATCCCTCCTACGAGCAGTACTTC.

This clonotype has just a few counts. The CDR3 sequence is CAISNPTGQFVSGELFF. The CDR3 DNA is TGTGCCATCAGTAATCCCACGGGACAGTTTGTATCCGGGGAGCTGTTTTTT. The chain recombines TRBV10-3 with TRBJ2-2; 7 bases are a match to TRBD1. Germline V gene sequence: CDR1 ENHRY, CDR2 SYGVKD. This CDR3 has 17 residues. Germline trimming cut 5 bases from V and 6 bases from J; bases unmatched to any gene: 15.

This clonotype occurred a few times. CDR3 nucleotide sequence: TGTGCCAGCAGGGAGGACAGTTACTTCACAGATACGCAGTATTTT. Amino acid sequence: CASREDSYFTDTQYF. This chain joins TRBV2 and TRBJ2-3; D possibly corresponds to TRBD1 (6 bases). Trimming removed 6 bases at V and 2 bases at J, with 15 bases between. From germline, CDR1 is SNHLY and CDR2 FYNNEI. The CDR3 runs 15 residues.

V is TRBV7-9 and J is TRBJ2-3, with 9 bases matching TRBD2. Per the germline V gene, CDR1 is SEHNR and CDR2 is FQNEAQ (reference sequence). V was clipped by 5 bases and J by 3 bases; unmatched bases: 9. This CDR3 comprises 16 residues. CDR3 nucleotide sequence: TGTGCCAGCAGCCAAGGGACTAGCTCGGGGACAGATACGCAGTATTTT. Translated, it gives CASSQGTSSGTDTQYF.

This clonotype was observed many times. The rearrangement uses TRBV5-6 and TRBJ2-3; 9 bases match TRBD2. V lost 1 base to trimming and J lost 6 bases; unmatched junction nucleotides: 6. In germline, CDR1 is SGHDT, CDR2 YYEEEE. This CDR3 is 15 amino acids long. The CDR3 nucleotides are TGTGCCAGCAGCTTGTCTAGCGGGGCCGTGGATACGCAGTATTTT. Translating it yields CASSLSSGAVDTQYF.

The V call is TRBV5-8, the J call TRBJ1-6; TRBD1 matches 8 bases. From germline, CDR1 is SGHTS and CDR2 YDEGEE. Trimming cost V 1 base and J 15 bases; bases outside gene matches: 3. CDR3 length: 12 amino acids. The CDR3 loop is CASSLYRGYLHF. The CDR3 nucleotides are TGTGCCAGCAGCTTGTACAGGGGGTACCTCCACTTT.

There are many counts of this clonotype. This chain connects TRBV12-3 or TRBV12-4 to TRBJ2-5; 8 bases match TRBD1. Trimming cost V 6 bases and J 5 bases; bases outside gene matches: 8. The CDR3 contains 14 residues. DNA for the CDR3: TGTGCCAGCAGCTCCGGACAGGGTCTGGAGACCCAGTACTTC. As protein: CASSSGQGLETQYF.

At least ten counts were recorded for this clonotype. This chain joins TRBV19 and TRBJ2-7, with TRBD2 matching over 11 bases. The germline gives CDR1 LNHDA, CDR2 SQIVND (reference sequence). Trimming removed 8 bases from V and 3 bases from J; junction bases left unmatched: 3. CDR3 size: 13 residues. The CDR3 loop reads CASSGTSGYEQYF. In DNA, the CDR3 is TGTGCCAGTTCCGGGACTAGCGGCTACGAGCAGTACTTC.

This clonotype qualifies as medium-sized. J is TRBJ2-1 and V is TRBV20-1; 8 bases match TRBD2. This CDR3 spans 17 amino acids. V lost 0 bases and J lost 0; bases outside the gene matches: 7. The germline gives CDR1 DFQATT, CDR2 SNEGSKA (reference sequence). CDR3 residues: CSARDGLAQRSYNEQFF. CDR3 DNA sequence: TGCAGTGCTAGAGACGGACTAGCCCAGCGCTCCTACAATGAGCAGTTCTTC.

A few counts support this clonotype. V gene TRBV12-3 or TRBV12-4 combines with J gene TRBJ2-2; 9 bases align to TRBD2. The CDR3 extends over 16 amino acids. V was clipped by 5 bases and J by 4 bases; unmatched bases: 8. The CDR3 DNA sequence: TGTGCCAGCAGTCCCCGGCGTAGCGGGGGCACCGGGGAGCTGTTTTTT. It translates to CASSPRRSGGTGELFF.

This chain uses TRBV5-1 with TRBJ2-7, with D possibly being TRBD1 or TRBD2 (5 bases each). Germline V lookup: CDR1 SGHRS, CDR2 YFSETQ. V dropped 0 bases and J dropped 4 bases, with 20 bases sitting between them. The CDR3 loop spans 17 amino acids. The CDR3 spells CASSLAGFQLGRYEQYF. For the CDR3, the DNA is TGCGCCAGCAGCTTGGCCGGCTTCCAGTTGGGACGGTACGAGCAGTACTTC.

The chain links TRBV2 to TRBJ1-3; D perhaps matches TRBD1 (6 bases). CDR1 and CDR2 from the germline V gene are SNHLY and FYNNEI. Trimming stripped 7 bases from V and 4 bases from J, with 11 bases between. This CDR3 region has 13 residues. CDR3 coding DNA: TGTGCCAGCAACCAGGGGCTCGGAAACACCATATATTTT. It yields the protein CASNQGLGNTIYF.